This TCR beta chain was found in a study of CD39 and CD103 CD8 tumor-infiltrating T cells. At sample collection, these patients were off therapy. T lymphocytes were negatively selected, with EpCAM beads added for tumor-infiltrating lymphocytes. Between roughly 8,500 and 110,000 sorted cells per subset supplied genomic DNA. The protocol was immunoSEQ multiplex PCR, while the TCRdb copy is restricted to in-frame clones and leaves out a portion. The data hold approximately 18,000 clones, with about 89% observed a single time. Germline V CDR1 and CDR2: SGHDN, FVKESK. The CDR3 has 16 residues. With V trimmed by 3 bases and J by 6 bases, 11 bases remained unmatched.

This chain joins TRBV14 and TRBJ2-7; TRBD1 matches at 10 bases. The sequencing input was CD8+ T cells sorted from blood. Specified subset: total memory CD8 T cells (CD45RA-CCR7+/-) from blood or uninvolved lymph node. The TCR originated in a human donor with head and neck squamous cell carcinoma. The CDR3 sequence: CASSQFTGTGVGEQYF. CDR3 DNA sequence: TGTGCCAGCAGCCAGTTTACCGGGACAGGGGTCGGCGAGCAGTACTTC.